The text below deals with one T cell receptor (beta chain). V lost 8 bases, J lost 3 bases, and 20 bases lay in between. The CDR3 loop spans 15 amino acids. The germline gives CDR1 SNHLY, CDR2 FYNNEI. These data belong to a study of blood T cell repertoires in COVID-19. Study details: Acute-phase and convalescent COVID-19 samples originated in the United States, Italy and Spain. T cells, B-cell-depleted T cells, or PBMCs supplied cDNA or gDNA.

In the authors' workflow: Estimates of nucleated cell counts were drawn from the amplification of reference gene primers. Using immunoSEQ multiplex PCR, the repertoire was profiled, and TCRdb retains in-frame clones only, with some absent. The DNA gave D and trimming, while V, J and clone size come from that table. The data hold under 200,000 clones, with roughly 84% observed a single time. The receptor was isolated from a woman aged 60-70 years with acute or convalescent COVID-19. This rearrangement joins TRBV2 to TRBJ2-7; possible D gene TRBD1, 8 bases. Sequenced input: peripheral blood. Written as DNA, the CDR3 is TGTGCCAGCGCAAAAGGACAGGGAGGGAACTACGAGCAGTACTTC. As protein: CASAKGQGGNYEQYF.